The entry that follows covers one T cell receptor (beta chain) sequence. Its target antigen remains unknown. Base qualities are missing; no much larger clone stands one base away. The data derive from a study of shared clonotypes between healthy human individuals (TCRdb year 2020). A note on the overall study: Three men and a couple of women, aged 18 to 49 years, made up the cohort. To estimate repertoire size and how much clonotypes are shared between individuals, the study performed deep sequencing of blood TCR repertoires from roughly five healthy adults. To increase sequencing depth and limit assay-specific biases, TCR repertoire library preparation and sequencing were carried out by different laboratories using diverse techniques. Per donor, leukapheresis produced somewhere between about 0.9 and 9.5 billion PBMCs. Broader findings and caveats from the paper: The small number of donors limited the genetic and exposure-history diversity represented. Based on pairwise subsampling, the degree of clonotype sharing among donors was expected to be affected by sequencing depth. Sampling was limited to blood, and TCR repertoires in tissue likely differ from TCR repertoires in blood.

The donors were healthy, HIV-negative adults who had no recently reported acute infections or vaccinations. Every donor was a Caucasian adult residing in Nashville, Tennessee, USA. For unsorted samples, some 90 million PBMCs were counted, and genomic DNA was extracted using the QIAamp DNA Blood Mini kit. Blood was obtained by leukapheresis, after which PBMCs were separated by Ficoll-Histopaque density gradient centrifugation and cryopreserved in liquid nitrogen vapor phase. TCR CDR3 regions were amplified from genomic DNA by multiplex PCR using the deep immunoSEQ assay. Extracted genomic DNA from each cell subset was distributed evenly across all wells of several immunoSEQ 96-well plates, and each plate was treated as a replicate. For unsorted PBMC, approximately 300 ng of genomic DNA, equivalent to around 30,000 T cell genomes, went into each replicate PCR. Unsorted PBMC genomic DNA was sequenced across ten immunoSEQ deep assay plates. Purified libraries were quantified with a Qubit 3.0 fluorometer, sized on a Bioanalyzer 2100, and re-quantified with the KAPA Library Quantification kit. A separate single-read 150-cycle Illumina NextSeq 550 flow cell was used to sequence each immunoSEQ 96-well plate. In the authors' own workflow: Because the immunoSEQ output included only junctional sequences and no quality scores, the filtering could not be the same as the filtering used for full-length reads. To assign V/J genes and CDR3, sequences were annotated using PyIR, a Python wrapper for IgBLAST v1.9, with IMGT germline references. Reads with weak V/J assignments (E-value above 1e-6), missing CDR3, stop codons, out-of-frame junctions, or ambiguous translated residues were removed. V3J clonotypes were defined by identical inferred V gene, J gene, and CDR3 amino acid sequence. Percentage overlap between repertoires was computed as shared unique clonotypes divided by the size of the smaller repertoire. RTK rarefaction, the Chao1 estimator, and Recon v2.1 estimates of unobserved clonotypes were used to assess repertoire richness. TCRdb stores this immuneACCESS table with in-frame sequences only. Part of the clones is absent; in the studies checked, under half of the shortfall reflects unresolved V genes, and no reason is known for the rest. Clone size and V and J calls were adopted from that table, with D and trimming inferred from the DNA. For this sample the table gives a few hundred thousand clones, of which around 80% were detected only once. The top ten clones comprise approximately 12% of the sample.

Sequencing used PBMCs. The source is a woman aged 40 to 50 in good health. Some clones in this sample may be carry-over from other donors' samples.

The CDR3 protein is CSVERASGSYEQYF. The nucleotide sequence reads as follows: TGCAGCGTTGAAAGGGCTAGCGGGAGCTACGAGCAGTACTTC. The rearranged chain carries TRBV29-1 and TRBJ2-7; 10 bases in between match TRBD2. Including cysteine and phenylalanine, the CDR3 has 14 amino acids. Only the CDR3 portion is preserved as DNA: 42 bases, with reading frame beginning at the first base. Germline trimming: 2 bases from V, 3 bases from J; junction bases outside gene matches: 4. As encoded in the germline V gene, CDR1 is SQVTM while CDR2 is ANQGSEA.